Listed below are T cell receptor beta chains from one sample, sequenced in a study of T cell responses to AZD1222 COVID-19 vaccine. Assay used: immunoSEQ multiplex PCR; TCRdb lists only in-frame clones, some missing. The sample holds about 140,000 clones, 91% seen once. The source material was peripheral blood, sampled on day 0 of AZD1222 vaccination. The receptors shown here come from an adult in good health. CDR3s include the opening cysteine and the closing phenylalanine or tryptophan. A D gene is named only where the DNA matches it firmly. The size entry is marked missing in some rows and otherwise reads once, few, many or a size class.

NA	TRBV29-1	NA	TRBJ2-3	14	CSVEVVRGPDTQYF	TGCAGCGTTGAAGTAGTCCGGGGGCCAGATACGCAGTATTTT
NA	TRBV25-1	NA	TRBJ2-7	11	CASSDSSEQYF	TGTGCCAGCAGTGACAGCTCCGAGCAGTACTTC
NA	TRBV5-5	NA	TRBJ2-7	13	CASSLEGSYEQYF	TGTGCCAGCAGCTTGGAAGGTTCCTACGAGCAGTACTTC
NA	TRBV27	TRBD1	TRBJ1-2	15	CASSNRTGGTYGYTF	TGTGCCAGCAGTAACCGGACAGGGGGCACCTATGGCTACACCTTC
NA	TRBV5-1	TRBD1	TRBJ1-3	17	CASSLVGQGASGNTIYF	TGCGCCAGCAGCTTGGTCGGGCAGGGGGCCTCTGGAAACACCATATATTTT
NA	TRBV9	TRBD1	TRBJ2-1	15	CASSSSGQDYNEQFF	TGTGCCAGCAGCTCCTCGGGACAGGACTACAATGAGCAGTTCTTC
NA	TRBV28	NA	TRBJ1-5	11	CASRGNQPQHF	TGTGCCAGCAGGGGGAATCAGCCCCAGCATTTT
NA	TRBV11-2	NA	TRBJ2-1	15	CASSSPRDPHNEQFF	TGTGCCAGCAGCAGCCCCCGGGATCCACACAATGAGCAGTTCTTC
NA	TRBV19	NA	TRBJ1-1	15	CASSFRNSVNTEAFF	TGTGCCAGTAGTTTCAGAAACTCGGTGAACACTGAAGCTTTCTTT
NA	TRBV4-3	NA	TRBJ2-5	14	CASSQEWQGETQYF	TGCGCCAGCAGCCAAGAGTGGCAGGGAGAGACCCAGTACTTC
few	TRBV6-5	NA	TRBJ1-5	14	CASKDGGSNQPQHF	TGTGCCAGCAAGGACGGTGGGAGCAATCAGCCCCAGCATTTT
NA	TRBV7-9	TRBD2	TRBJ2-1	20	CASSGAYGPPPGGEYNEQFF	TGTGCCAGCAGCGGGGCGTATGGCCCACCTCCCGGGGGGGAATACAATGAGCAGTTCTTC
once	TRBV5-1	TRBD2	TRBJ2-7	16	CASSPPPSGRAHEQYF	TGCGCCAGCAGTCCCCCTCCTAGCGGGAGGGCCCACGAGCAGTACTTC
NA	TRBV7-2	TRBD1	TRBJ1-2	13	CASSMDRASGYTF	TGTGCCAGCAGCATGGACAGGGCCTCCGGCTACACCTTC
NA	TRBV20-1	NA	TRBJ1-5	11	CSASMNQPQHF	TGCAGTGCTAGTATGAATCAGCCCCAGCATTTT
NA	TRBV7-9	TRBD2	TRBJ2-1	17	CASSLFSGTPIRNEQFF	TGTGCCAGCAGCTTATTTAGCGGGACCCCCATTCGGAATGAGCAGTTCTTC
once	TRBV11-3	NA	TRBJ2-5	14	CASSLSSSQETQYF	TGTGCCAGCAGCTTATCGAGTTCCCAAGAGACCCAGTACTTC
once	TRBV5-1	TRBD1	TRBJ1-2	14	CASSFTGVPPGYTF	TGCGCCAGCAGCTTCACAGGGGTGCCCCCTGGCTACACCTTC
NA	TRBV11-1	NA	TRBJ2-3	14	CASSFIAATDTQYF	TGTGCCAGCAGCTTCATTGCGGCCACAGATACGCAGTATTTT
few	TRBV6-6	TRBD2	TRBJ2-7	14	CASSYAGGSYEQYF	TGTGCCAGCAGTTACGCGGGAGGCTCCTACGAGCAGTACTTC
NA	TRBV3-1/TRBV3-2	NA	TRBJ1-1	16	CASSQDFGRGNTEAFF	TGTGCCAGCAGCCAAGATTTTGGGCGGGGGAACACTGAAGCTTTCTTT
NA	TRBV2	NA	TRBJ1-2	12	CASRGSFYGYTF	TGTGCCAGCAGGGGATCTTTCTATGGCTACACCTTC